This T cell receptor beta chain stems from a study of tumor-infiltrating lymphocytes in localized non-small cell lung cancer. In this sample, this clone is medium-sized (0.01 to 0.1%). As yet, its antigen is unknown. General observations from the study: Tumors had more T cell infiltration than uninvolved lung, per TCRbeta sequencing and CD3 counts. Only some patients had TCR sequencing, depending on available tissue. Different pieces of the same tissue went to different assays, confounding technical variation with intratumor heterogeneity. IM1 and IM2 tumors showed no difference in T-cell fraction.

V shed 5 bases, J shed 3 bases, and the junction held 0 bases outside the gene matches. The CDR3 is 14 amino acids. CDR1 and CDR2 from the germline V gene are MRHNA and SNTAGT. Using immunoSEQ multiplex PCR, the repertoire was profiled, and TCRdb retains in-frame clones only, with some absent. The table records about 7,100 clones, about 80% of them present only once. This rearrangement joins TRBV6-4 to TRBJ2-2, with TRBD2 matching 10 bases. Sequencing was performed on uninvolved lung tissue not adjacent to the tumor. The receptor was isolated from a human donor with non-small cell lung cancer. For the CDR3, the DNA is TGTGCCAGCAGTACTAGCGGGGACACCGGGGAGCTGTTTTTT. It yields the protein CASSTSGDTGELFF.